This TCR beta chain was sequenced during a study of cytomegalovirus exposure and HLA in healthy donors. Study conclusions and caveats: Compared with the roughly 730-donor mean, an Asian-associated ancestry cluster reportedly had fewer N-insertions, according to a later analysis. For cytomegalovirus status, the classifier reportedly gave diagnoses with high specificity and sensitivity. As a later analysis revealed, most CMV-associated TCR beta chains appeared HLA-restricted. Previous analysis showed most TCR beta V segments were productive about 87% or about 30% of the time.

Primers included in the PCR were 60 Vbeta and 13 Jbeta primers. Using immunoSEQ multiplex PCR, the repertoire was profiled, and TCRdb retains in-frame clones only, with some absent. The sample yields about 140,000 clones, around 85% seen once. Of note for this clone: No antigen is known for it.

The receptor was isolated from a female donor in good health and CMV-seronegative. The sequenced material came from PBMCs.

The chain's CDR3 is CAIKETGDDEQFF. DNA for the CDR3: TGTGCCATCAAGGAGACAGGGGATGATGAGCAGTTCTTC. The chain combines TRBV10-3 with TRBJ2-1; 8 bases fit TRBD1. In germline, CDR1 is ENHRY, CDR2 SYGVKD. The V gene end was trimmed by 7 bases and the J gene end by 8 bases; junction bases not matched to a gene: 7. The length of the CDR3 is 13 residues.